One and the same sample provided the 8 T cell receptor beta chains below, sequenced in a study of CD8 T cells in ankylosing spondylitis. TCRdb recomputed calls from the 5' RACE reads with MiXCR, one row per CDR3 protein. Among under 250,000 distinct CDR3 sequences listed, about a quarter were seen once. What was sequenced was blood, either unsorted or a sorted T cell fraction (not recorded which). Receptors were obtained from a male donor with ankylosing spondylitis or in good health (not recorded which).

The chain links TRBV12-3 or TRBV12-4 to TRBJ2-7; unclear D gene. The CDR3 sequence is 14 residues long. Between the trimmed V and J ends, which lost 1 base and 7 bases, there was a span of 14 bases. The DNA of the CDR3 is TGTGCCAGCAGTTTAGTACCGACCACACGGGAGCAGTACTTC. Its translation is CASSLVPTTREQYF.

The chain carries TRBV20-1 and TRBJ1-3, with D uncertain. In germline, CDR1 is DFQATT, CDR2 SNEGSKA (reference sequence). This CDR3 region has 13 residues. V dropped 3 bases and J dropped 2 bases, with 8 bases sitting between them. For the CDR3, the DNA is TGCAGTGCTAGTCAAGTTGCTGGAAACACCATATATTTT. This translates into CSASQVAGNTIYF.

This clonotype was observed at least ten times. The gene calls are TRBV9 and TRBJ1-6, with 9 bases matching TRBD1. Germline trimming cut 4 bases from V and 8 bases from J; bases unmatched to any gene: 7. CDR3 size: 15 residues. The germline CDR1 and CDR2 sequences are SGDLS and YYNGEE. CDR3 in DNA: TGTGCCAGCAGCAAAACAGGGGGCAGCGATTCACCCCTCCACTTT. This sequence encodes CASSKTGGSDSPLHF.

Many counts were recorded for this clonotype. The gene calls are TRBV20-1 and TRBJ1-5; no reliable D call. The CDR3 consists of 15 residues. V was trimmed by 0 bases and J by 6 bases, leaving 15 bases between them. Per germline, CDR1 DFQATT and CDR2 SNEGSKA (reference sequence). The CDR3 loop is CSARELSGPSQPQHF. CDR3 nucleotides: TGCAGTGCTAGAGAACTGAGCGGCCCTAGTCAGCCCCAGCATTTT.

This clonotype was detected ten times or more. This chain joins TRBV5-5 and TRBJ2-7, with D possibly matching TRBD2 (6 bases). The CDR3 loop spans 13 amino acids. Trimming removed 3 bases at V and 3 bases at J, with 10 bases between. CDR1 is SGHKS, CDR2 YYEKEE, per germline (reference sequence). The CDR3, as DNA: TGTGCCAGCAGCTCGGGGGACTTCTACGAGCAGTACTTC. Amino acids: CASSSGDFYEQYF.

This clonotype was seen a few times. This CDR3 is CASSYSSGHQETQYF. CDR3 in DNA: TGTGCCAGCAGTTATTCTAGCGGACACCAAGAGACCCAGTACTTC. The chain is built from TRBV6-5 and TRBJ2-5; TRBD2 aligns across 7 bases. The CDR3 has 15 amino acids. Germline V CDR1 and CDR2: MNHEY, SVGAGI. The V segment lost 3 bases and the J segment 0 bases; nucleotides outside the gene matches: 4.

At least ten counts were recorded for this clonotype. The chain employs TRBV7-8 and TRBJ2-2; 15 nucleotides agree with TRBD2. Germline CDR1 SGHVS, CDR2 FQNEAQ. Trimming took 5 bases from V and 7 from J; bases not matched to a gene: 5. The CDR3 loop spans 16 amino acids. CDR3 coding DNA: TGTGCCAGCAGCATGGGACTAGCGGGAGGAAACGGGGAGCTGTTTTTT. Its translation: CASSMGLAGGNGELFF. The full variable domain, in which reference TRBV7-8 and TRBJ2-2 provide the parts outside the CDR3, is GAGVSQSPRYKVAKRGQDVALRCDPISGHVSLFWYQQALGQGPEFLTYFQNEAQLDKSGLPSDRFFAERPEGSVSTLKIQRTQQEDSAVYLCASSMGLAGGNGELFFGEGSRLTVL.

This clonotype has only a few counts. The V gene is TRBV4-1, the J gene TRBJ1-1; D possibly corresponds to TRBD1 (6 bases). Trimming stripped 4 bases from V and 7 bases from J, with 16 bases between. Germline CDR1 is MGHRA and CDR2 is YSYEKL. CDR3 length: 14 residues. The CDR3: CASSLGRTEGEAFF. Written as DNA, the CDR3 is TGCGCCAGCAGCCTAGGAAGGACAGAGGGTGAAGCTTTCTTT.